A selection of T cell receptor beta chains follows, all from one sample in a study of OX40 agonist ivuxolimab in advanced cancers. The assay was immunoSEQ multiplex PCR, and TCRdb's table has in-frame clones only and misses some. The sample has 90,000 to 100,000 clones; about 90% are singletons. The source was CD4+ or CD8+ T cells sorted from blood, collected in a trial of the OX40 agonist ivuxolimab. These receptors were taken from an adult with an advanced solid tumor such as melanoma, head and neck, liver or kidney cancer. The CDR3 runs from the conserved cysteine through the conserved F or W. The order of the fields is CDR3 protein, CDR3 DNA, J gene, V gene, clone size, D gene. The D gene is left open where the match is weak. For some rows the clone size is stated as once, few or many, or as a class when expanded; others skip it.

CASTPPDRSNYGYTF	TGTGCCAGCACCCCACCGGACAGATCTAACTATGGCTACACCTTC	TRBJ1-2	TRBV28	.	.
CASRIPGGTEAFF	TGTGCCAGCAGAATACCAGGGGGCACTGAAGCTTTCTTT	TRBJ1-1	TRBV6-5	.	TRBD1
CASSRQDFNTGELFF	TGTGCCAGCAGTCGACAGGATTTCAACACCGGGGAGCTGTTTTTT	TRBJ2-2	TRBV6-5	.	.
CSVVEGIKTEAFF	TGCAGCGTTGTCGAGGGTATCAAAACTGAAGCTTTCTTT	TRBJ1-1	TRBV29-1	.	.
CASSFDRVPGELFF	TGTGCCAGTAGTTTTGACAGGGTCCCCGGGGAGCTGTTTTTT	TRBJ2-2	TRBV19	.	TRBD1
CASSSHVTDTQYF	TGTGCCAGCAGCTCCCATGTCACAGATACGCAGTATTTT	TRBJ2-3	TRBV28	once	.
CASSITQGGNTGELFF	TGTGCCAGTAGTATTACTCAGGGGGGAAACACCGGGGAGCTGTTTTTT	TRBJ2-2	TRBV19	.	.
CASSWEGGREQYF	TGTGCCAGCAGTTGGGAGGGTGGGCGCGAGCAGTACTTC	TRBJ2-7	TRBV27	.	TRBD2
CASSLGPIADTQYF	TGTGCCAGCAGCTTAGGACCTATCGCAGATACGCAGTATTTT	TRBJ2-3	TRBV11-3	.	.
CASSTDPFPYNEQFF	TGTGCCAGCAGCACGGACCCATTCCCCTACAATGAGCAGTTCTTC	TRBJ2-1	TRBV7-3	.	.
CASSVEWGPPYNEQFF	TGTGCCAGCAGCGTAGAGTGGGGCCCCCCCTACAATGAGCAGTTCTTC	TRBJ2-1	TRBV9	few	.
CASSSTGWNTEAFF	TGTGCCAGCAGTTCAACAGGGTGGAACACTGAAGCTTTCTTT	TRBJ1-1	TRBV6-5	.	.
CASSVGPTGGPETQYF	TGTGCCAGCAGCGTAGGCCCCACAGGGGGCCCTGAGACCCAGTACTTC	TRBJ2-5	TRBV9	.	TRBD1
CASSPQPINYGYTF	TGTGCCAGCAGCCCTCAGCCCATTAACTATGGCTACACCTTC	TRBJ1-2	TRBV7-2	.	.
CAWTPHSYNEQFF	TGTGCCTGGACCCCCCACTCCTACAATGAGCAGTTCTTC	TRBJ2-1	TRBV30	.	.
CASSPPVWQSSYNEQFF	TGTGCCAGCAGTCCCCCCGTCTGGCAGAGCTCCTACAATGAGCAGTTCTTC	TRBJ2-1	TRBV27	.	.
CASSAGPQGAQGKTQYF	TGTGCCAGCAGCGCCGGCCCACAGGGGGCGCAGGGGAAGACCCAGTACTTC	TRBJ2-5	TRBV9	.	TRBD1
CSVEAGANVLTF	TGCAGCGTTGAAGCCGGGGCCAACGTCCTGACTTTC	TRBJ2-6	TRBV29-1	.	.
CASSSQGAGNTIYF	TGTGCCAGCAGCTCTCAGGGGGCTGGAAACACCATATATTTT	TRBJ1-3	TRBV7-2	.	TRBD1
CASSLASREGEQYF	TGTGCCAGCAGCTTAGCGTCTCGGGAAGGCGAGCAGTACTTC	TRBJ2-7	TRBV7-6	.	.
CASSYGGGEGYEQYF	TGTGCCAGCAGTTACGGGGGGGGAGAGGGCTACGAGCAGTACTTC	TRBJ2-7	TRBV6-5	few	TRBD2
CASTQGTKANTEAFF	TGTGCCAGTACTCAGGGTACAAAGGCGAACACTGAAGCTTTCTTT	TRBJ1-1	TRBV19	few	.
CASSIRQGENSPLHF	TGTGCCAGTAGTATACGACAGGGGGAGAATTCACCCCTCCACTTT	TRBJ1-6	TRBV19	.	TRBD1
CASSPAGVHEQYF	TGTGCCAGCTCACCGGCAGGGGTCCACGAGCAGTACTTC	TRBJ2-7	TRBV18	.	.
CASSGTSPAKNIQYF	TGTGCCAGTAGCGGCACTAGCCCAGCCAAAAACATTCAGTACTTC	TRBJ2-4	TRBV19	.	.
CASSIVGATEKLFF	TGTGCCAGTAGTATAGTCGGGGCGACAGAAAAACTGTTTTTT	TRBJ1-4	TRBV19	.	.
CAWDSTGPSYNEQFF	TGTGCCTGGGATTCGACGGGTCCCTCCTACAATGAGCAGTTCTTC	TRBJ2-1	TRBV30	.	.
CASSEVGTTTGELFF	TGTGCCAGCAGTGAAGTAGGGACAACCACCGGGGAGCTGTTTTTT	TRBJ2-2	TRBV6-1	.	.
CASSVGAGGKESPLHF	TGTGCCAGCAGCGTGGGGGCAGGGGGAAAGGAATCACCCCTCCACTTT	TRBJ1-6	TRBV7-9	.	TRBD1
CASSGTGGSGEKLFF	TGTGCCAGCAGCGGAACAGGGGGCAGCGGTGAAAAACTGTTTTTT	TRBJ1-4	TRBV5-4	.	TRBD1
CASSMTIATDTQYF	TGTGCCAGTAGTATGACAATCGCCACAGATACGCAGTATTTT	TRBJ2-3	TRBV19	.	.
CASSLQGAHNYGYTF	TGTGCCAGCAGCTTACAGGGAGCCCATAACTATGGCTACACCTTC	TRBJ1-2	TRBV11-2	.	.
CASSSPGTGSPGANVLTF	TGTGCCAGCAGCTCCCCCGGGACAGGGTCTCCTGGGGCCAACGTCCTGACTTTC	TRBJ2-6	TRBV5-8	.	TRBD1
CASSFVGTGGFEQYF	TGTGCCAGCAGCTTTGTCGGGACAGGGGGCTTCGAGCAGTACTTC	TRBJ2-7	TRBV5-6	.	TRBD1
CASSPTAGGTSEQYF	TGTGCCAGTAGTCCGACCGCAGGGGGGACTAGCGAGCAGTACTTC	TRBJ2-7	TRBV19	.	.
CASSPTGAGETQYF	TGTGCTAGTTCTCCGACAGGGGCGGGGGAGACCCAGTACTTC	TRBJ2-5	TRBV12-5	.	TRBD1
CASGANQPQHF	TGTGCCAGCGGGGCTAATCAGCCCCAGCATTTT	TRBJ1-5	TRBV6-5	.	.
CASSPGGSMNTEAFF	TGTGCCAGCAGTCCAGGGGGATCCATGAACACTGAAGCTTTCTTT	TRBJ1-1	TRBV28	.	TRBD1
CASSPGGQGHSGANVLTF	TGCGCCAGCAGCCCAGGAGGACAGGGGCACTCTGGGGCCAACGTCCTGACTTTC	TRBJ2-6	TRBV4-1	few	TRBD1
CASSVEGQSEQYF	TGTGCCAGCAGCGTTGAGGGCCAGAGCGAGCAGTACTTC	TRBJ2-7	TRBV9	.	.